One and the same sample provided the 13 T cell receptor beta chains below, sequenced in a study of blood T cells in healthy people across ages. A sample-barcoded 5' primer and a J-beta primer mix were used in a second PCR of roughly 7 to 12 cycles. TCRdb processed the 5' RACE reads anew with MiXCR; each CDR3 protein has one entry. Of about 1.5 million distinct CDR3 sequences listed, roughly 40% are singletons. Material: blood. Source of these receptors: a woman younger than 30 in good health.

This clonotype was observed a handful of times. The rearrangement joins TRBV5-5 to TRBJ2-7; D is unclear. The CDR3 is 13 residues long. Germline assignment: CDR1 SGHKS and CDR2 YYEKEE (reference sequence). V was trimmed by 4 bases and J by 6 bases, leaving 14 bases between them. The CDR3 protein is CASSLVGACEQYF. As DNA, the CDR3 is TGTGCCAGCAGCCTGGTTGGAGCTTGCGAGCAGTACTTC.

The J gene is TRBJ2-1, the V gene TRBV5-1; TRBD2 might be the D (6 bases). From germline, CDR1 is SGHRS and CDR2 YFSETQ. The CDR3 runs to 18 residues. Trimming took off 2 bases at V and 0 bases at J, with 18 bases between the two ends. The CDR3 loop reads CASSFVGSGKDSYNEQFF. The CDR3 DNA reads TGCGCCAGCAGCTTTGTGGGTAGCGGAAAAGACTCCTACAATGAGCAGTTCTTC.

The chain combines TRBV10-3 with TRBJ1-6; 9 nucleotides agree with TRBD1. Germline trimming cut 4 bases from V and 7 bases from J; bases unmatched to any gene: 2. This CDR3 is built from 14 residues. Germline CDR1 and CDR2: ENHRY and SYGVKD. CDR3 bases: TGTGCCATCAGTGCGGGGACAGGGAATTCACCCCTCCACTTT. This sequence encodes CAISAGTGNSPLHF.

The sample holds many counts of this clonotype. The V call is TRBV29-1, the J call TRBJ2-3; 7 nucleotides align to TRBD2. The V gene end was trimmed by 4 bases and the J gene end by 5 bases; junction bases not matched to a gene: 3. The CDR3 sequence is 12 residues long. The germline CDR1 and CDR2 sequences are SQVTM and ANQGSEA. CDR3 protein: CSVVSGGDTQYF. DNA of the CDR3: TGCAGCGTTGTATCGGGAGGAGATACGCAGTATTTT.

There are a few counts of this clonotype. The V and J genes are TRBV4-1 and TRBJ2-1; 9 bases map to TRBD2. Germline CDR1 is MGHRA and CDR2 is YSYEKL. This CDR3 comprises 19 residues. J lost 8 bases, V lost 3 bases, and 20 bases had no gene match. The CDR3 reads CASSQVAGVVAGVGDEQFF. CDR3 nucleotides: TGCGCCAGCAGCCAGGTCGCCGGTGTGGTAGCGGGAGTGGGGGATGAGCAGTTCTTC.

This clonotype was seen a handful of times. This chain uses TRBV12-3 or TRBV12-4 with TRBJ2-7; possible D gene TRBD2, 6 bases. V shed 3 bases and J shed 1 base, with 13 bases lying between them. The CDR3 loop spans 15 amino acids. The CDR3 sequence is CASSFGGVGSYEQYF. Here the CDR3 DNA reads TGTGCCAGCAGTTTTGGAGGGGTCGGGTCCTACGAGCAGTACTTC.

This clonotype turned up a few times. This sequence joins TRBV3-1 and TRBJ1-2; D remains ambiguous. The ends were cut back, 0 bases at V and 0 bases at J, with 8 bases in the middle. Per germline, CDR1 LGHDT and CDR2 YNNKEL (reference sequence). The CDR3 covers 15 residues. The CDR3 here is CASSQEYSPNYGYTF. CDR3 DNA: TGTGCCAGCAGCCAAGAATACAGCCCTAACTATGGCTACACCTTC.

This clonotype was counted between two and nine times. This sequence joins TRBV9 and TRBJ2-1; no clear D. V gave up 2 bases and J gave up 5 bases, with 20 bases separating them. The CDR3 length is 17 residues. Germline CDR1 reads SGDLS; CDR2 reads YYNGEE. CDR3 in DNA: TGTGCCAGCAGCGTCCGTAGAAAACCACTAAACGACAATGAGCAGTTCTTC. Its protein product is CASSVRRKPLNDNEQFF.

The rearrangement links TRBV20-1 to TRBJ2-1; D perhaps matches TRBD2 (7 bases). The CDR3 is 13 amino acids. CDR1 and CDR2 from the germline V gene are DFQATT and SNEGSKA (reference sequence). Trimming removed 3 bases at V and 9 bases at J, with 15 bases between. CDR3 bases: TGCAGTGCTAGGTCCGGGGGGCTAGCTGAGCAGTTCTTC. Encoded protein: CSARSGGLAEQFF.

In its sample, this clonotype was seen a few times. V gene TRBV12-3 or TRBV12-4 combines with J gene TRBJ2-4; D unclear. The CDR3 consists of 14 residues. The V end was cut by 3 bases, the J end by 1 base, with 7 bases between. CDR3 sequence reads: CASSLHGAKNIQYF. The CDR3 DNA is TGTGCCAGCAGTTTGCATGGGGCCAAAAACATTCAGTACTTC.

The chain employs TRBV20-1 and TRBJ2-5; possibly TRBD1 for D (5 bases). The DNA end favors TRBJ2-1, so the J call may be wrong. Germline assignment: CDR1 DFQATT and CDR2 SNEGSKA (reference sequence). This CDR3 spans 14 amino acids. The CDR3 reads CSARGQTTQETQFF. Here the CDR3 DNA reads TGCAGTGCTAGGGGGCAGACGACCCAAGAGACCCAGTTCTTC.

The chain has TRBV3-1 and TRBJ2-7, with a tentative D call TRBD2 (6 bases). Trimming stripped 3 bases from V and 5 bases from J, with 17 bases between. CDR3 length equals 15 residues. CDR1 and CDR2 from the germline V gene are LGHDT and YNNKEL (reference sequence). CDR3 region: CASSQGETRRHEQYF. For the CDR3, the DNA is TGTGCCAGCAGCCAGGGGGAGACTAGGAGGCACGAGCAGTACTTC.

V is TRBV7-3 and J is TRBJ1-2, with 10 bases matching TRBD1. This CDR3 comprises 15 residues. The germline gives CDR1 SGHTA, CDR2 FQGTGA. Unmatched junction bases numbered 7, after V lost 5 bases and J lost 4 bases. CDR3 sequence (DNA): TGTGCCAGCAGCCCCACGGGACAGGGGTTCTATGGCTACACCTTC. Its translation is CASSPTGQGFYGYTF.